This T cell receptor beta chain was observed in a study of shared clonotypes between healthy human individuals. Produced via immunoSEQ multiplex PCR; TCRdb's table is partial and in-frame only. The table has around 2,000,000 clones, approximately 94% seen once. CD45RO negativity and positive selection for CCR7 defined naive CD8 cells, a population that excluded terminally differentiated effector memory CD45RA+ cells. Trimming at V came to 1 base and at J to 6 bases, leaving 14 bases not matched to a gene. This CDR3 region has 17 residues. Germline V CDR1 and CDR2: SGHAT, FQNNGV. This receptor was identified in a man between 18 and 29 years old in good health. Some clones in this sample may be carry-over from other donors' samples. The chain uses TRBV11-2 and TRBJ2-7; 8 nucleotides agree with TRBD1. Sequencing was done on a sample of naive CD8+ T cells from PBMCs. The DNA of the CDR3 is TGTGCCAGCAGCTTAGGGGCCGCAGGGGGCCTCTCGTTCGAGCAGTACTTC. Its protein is CASSLGAAGGLSFEQYF.